This T cell receptor beta chain derives from a study of OX40 agonist ivuxolimab in advanced cancers. Study-wide context: Patients received the agonistic anti-OX40 (CD134) antibody ivuxolimab.

Between the trimmed V and J ends, which lost 3 bases and 0 bases, there was a span of 8 bases. The V gene's germline CDR1 is SGHNT and CDR2 YENEEA. The CDR3 length is 14 residues. Produced via immunoSEQ multiplex PCR; TCRdb's table is partial and in-frame only. Of about 58,000 clones in the sample, over 80% were seen once. The V call is TRBV11-3, the J call TRBJ1-1, with TRBD1 as a possible D gene (6 bases). The clonotype originates from an adult with an advanced solid tumor such as melanoma, head and neck, liver or kidney cancer. Sequencing was performed on CD4+ or CD8+ T cells sorted from blood, taken in a trial of the OX40 agonist ivuxolimab. CDR3 sequence (DNA): TGTGCCAGCAGCTTGTCAGGGGTGAACACTGAAGCTTTCTTT. Protein sequence: CASSLSGVNTEAFF.